This T cell receptor (beta chain) emerged from a study of T cells in localized non-small cell lung cancer. Trimming left V 6 bases short and J 0 bases short, with 12 bases between. From germline, CDR1 is SNHLY and CDR2 FYNNEI. This CDR3 comprises 15 residues. The assay was immunoSEQ multiplex PCR, and TCRdb's table has in-frame clones only and misses some. The sample has 75,000 to 95,000 clones, around 90% seen once; the top ten hold more than 14%. This sequence originates from a man aged 40 to 70 with stage I squamous cell lung carcinoma. Source: peripheral blood, taken before any cancer treatment. This sequence joins TRBV2 and TRBJ1-5, with unresolved D. CDR3 loop: CASSWARDSNQPQHF. The CDR3, as DNA: TGTGCCAGCAGCTGGGCGCGGGATAGCAATCAGCCCCAGCATTTT.